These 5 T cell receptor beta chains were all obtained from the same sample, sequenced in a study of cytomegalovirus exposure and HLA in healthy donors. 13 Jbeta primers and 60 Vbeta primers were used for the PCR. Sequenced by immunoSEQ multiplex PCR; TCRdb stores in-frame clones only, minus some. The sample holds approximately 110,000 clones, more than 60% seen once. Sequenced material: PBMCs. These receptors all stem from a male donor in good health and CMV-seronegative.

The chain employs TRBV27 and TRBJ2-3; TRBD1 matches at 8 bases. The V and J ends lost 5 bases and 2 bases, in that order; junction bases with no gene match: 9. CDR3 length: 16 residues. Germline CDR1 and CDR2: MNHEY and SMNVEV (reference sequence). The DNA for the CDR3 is TGTGCCAGCAGTCCCTCGACAGGGGACTTCACAGATACGCAGTATTTT. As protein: CASSPSTGDFTDTQYF.

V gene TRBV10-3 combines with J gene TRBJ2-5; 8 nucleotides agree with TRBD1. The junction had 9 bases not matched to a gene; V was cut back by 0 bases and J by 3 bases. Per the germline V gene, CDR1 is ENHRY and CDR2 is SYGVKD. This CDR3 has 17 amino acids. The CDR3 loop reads CAISESFGTGLEETQYF. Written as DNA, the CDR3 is TGTGCCATCAGTGAGTCTTTCGGGACAGGCCTAGAAGAGACCCAGTACTTC.

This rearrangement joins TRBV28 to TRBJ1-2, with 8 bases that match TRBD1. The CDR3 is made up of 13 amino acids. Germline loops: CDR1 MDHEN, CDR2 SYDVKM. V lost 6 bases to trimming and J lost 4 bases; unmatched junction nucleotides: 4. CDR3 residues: CASSPRGPYGYTF. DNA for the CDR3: TGTGCCAGCAGCCCCAGGGGGCCCTATGGCTACACCTTC.

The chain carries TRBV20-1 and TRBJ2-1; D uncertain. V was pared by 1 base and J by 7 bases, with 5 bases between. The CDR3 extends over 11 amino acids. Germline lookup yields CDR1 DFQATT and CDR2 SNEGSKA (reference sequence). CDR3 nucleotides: TGCAGTGCTAGAGGTTATAATGAGCAGTTCTTC. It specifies CSARGYNEQFF.

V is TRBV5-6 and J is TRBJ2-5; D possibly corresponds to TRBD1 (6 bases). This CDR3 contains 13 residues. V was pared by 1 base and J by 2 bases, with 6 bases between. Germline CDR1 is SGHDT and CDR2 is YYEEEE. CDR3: CASSLRGQETQYF. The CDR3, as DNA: TGTGCCAGCAGCTTGAGGGGGCAAGAGACCCAGTACTTC.